This T cell receptor (beta chain) was recovered during a study of T cells after somatic rescue of genetic block. TCRdb keeps only in-frame clones here, not all; method: immunoSEQ multiplex PCR. The table lists around 100,000 clones, about 90% of them singletons. Specimen: peripheral blood mononuclear cells (PBMCs). This TCR came from a woman younger than 30.

As DNA, the CDR3 is TGTGCCAGCAGCAAAGGCCCCCGACAGCCCACTGAAGCTTTCTTT. Protein: CASSKGPRQPTEAFF. V and J are TRBV21-1 and TRBJ1-1; TRBD1, as called in the table, went unchecked against the DNA. TRBV21-1 is a listed pseudogene. This CDR3 is 15 amino acids long.